There are a few counts of the clone carrying this T cell receptor beta chain. Its antigen is not known. Construction of the TCRbeta library involved unique molecular identifiers. A single record per CDR3 protein comes from TCRdb applying MiXCR to the PCR reads. The table has 500,000 or so distinct CDR3 sequences, roughly 10% seen once; the top ten hold around 15%. These data come from a study of T-cell reconstitution after alpha-beta-depleted transplantation in children. Overall study results and limits: After one year, T-cell counts and TCRbeta diversity mostly came from new T cells.

This TCR came from a female patient between 2 and 10 years old who had a stem cell transplant for aplastic anemia, so the T cells may come from the graft donor. The sequenced sample was PBMCs, mostly from graft donor cells, obtained 180 days after TCRalphabeta/CD19-depleted stem cell transplant.

The CDR3 reads CASYSGTGVYNEQFF. The DNA of the CDR3 is TGTGCCAGCTATTCCGGGACAGGGGTCTACAATGAGCAGTTCTTC. This rearrangement joins TRBV7-2 to TRBJ2-1; TRBD1 matches 10 bases. There are 15 residues in the CDR3. CDR1 SGHTA and CDR2 FQGNSA come from the germline V gene. J lost 3 bases, V lost 8 bases, and 7 bases had no gene match.